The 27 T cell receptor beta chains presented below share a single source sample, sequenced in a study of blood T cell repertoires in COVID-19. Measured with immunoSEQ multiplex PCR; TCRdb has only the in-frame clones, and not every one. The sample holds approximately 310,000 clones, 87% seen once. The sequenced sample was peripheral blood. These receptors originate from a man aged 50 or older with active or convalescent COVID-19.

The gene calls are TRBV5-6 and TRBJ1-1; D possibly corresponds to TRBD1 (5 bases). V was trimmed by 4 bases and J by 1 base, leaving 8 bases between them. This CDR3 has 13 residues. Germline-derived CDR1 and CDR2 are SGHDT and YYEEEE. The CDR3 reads CASSRGWNTEAFF. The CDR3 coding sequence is TGTGCCAGCAGCCGGGGGTGGAACACTGAAGCTTTCTTT.

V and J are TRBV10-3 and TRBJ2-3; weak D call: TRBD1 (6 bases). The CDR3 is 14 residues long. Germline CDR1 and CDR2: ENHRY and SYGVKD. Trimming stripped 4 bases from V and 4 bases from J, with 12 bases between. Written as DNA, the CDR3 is TGTGCCATCAGTGCCTTGGGGGCTTCAGATACGCAGTATTTT. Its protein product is CAISALGASDTQYF.

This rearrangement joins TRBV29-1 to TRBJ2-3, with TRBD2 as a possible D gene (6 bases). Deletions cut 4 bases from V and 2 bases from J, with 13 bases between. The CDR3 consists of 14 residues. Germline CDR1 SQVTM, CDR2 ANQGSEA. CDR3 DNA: TGCAGCGTTGGGAGGGGAGACTTCACAGATACGCAGTATTTT. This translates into CSVGRGDFTDTQYF.

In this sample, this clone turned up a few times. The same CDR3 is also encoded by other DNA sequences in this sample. The CDR3: CASSLGEAYNEQFF. In DNA, the CDR3 is TGTGCCAGCAGCTTAGGAGAGGCCTACAATGAGCAGTTCTTC. The chain uses TRBV7-8 and TRBJ2-1; D unresolved. The V end lost 1 base, the J end lost 2 bases, and 6 bases lay between the germline ends. The V gene's germline CDR1 is SGHVS and CDR2 FQNEAQ. CDR3 length equals 14 residues.

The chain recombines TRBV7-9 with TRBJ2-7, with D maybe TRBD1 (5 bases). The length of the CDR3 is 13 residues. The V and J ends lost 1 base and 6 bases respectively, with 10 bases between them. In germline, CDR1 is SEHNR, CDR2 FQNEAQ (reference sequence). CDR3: CASSLEVGAEQYF. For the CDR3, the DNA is TGTGCCAGCAGCTTAGAGGTAGGGGCCGAGCAGTACTTC.

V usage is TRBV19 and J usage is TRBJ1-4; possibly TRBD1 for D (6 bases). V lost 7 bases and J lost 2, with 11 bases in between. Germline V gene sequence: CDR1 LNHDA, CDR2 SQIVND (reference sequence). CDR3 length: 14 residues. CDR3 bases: TGTGCCAGTACGGGGGGGGCGACTAATGAAAAACTGTTTTTT. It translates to CASTGGATNEKLFF. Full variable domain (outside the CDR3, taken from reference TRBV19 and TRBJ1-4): DGGITQSPKYLFRKEGQNVTLSCEQNLNHDAMYWYRQDPGQGLRLIYYSQIVNDFQKGDIAEGYSVSREKKESFPLTVTSAQKNPTAFYLCASTGGATNEKLFFGSGTQLSVL.

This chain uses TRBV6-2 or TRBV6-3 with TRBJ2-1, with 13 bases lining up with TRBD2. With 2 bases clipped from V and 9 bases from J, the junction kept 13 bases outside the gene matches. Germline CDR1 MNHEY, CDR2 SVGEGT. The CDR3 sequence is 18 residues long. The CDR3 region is CASSYGQTSGGARTEQFF. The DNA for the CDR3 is TGTGCCAGCAGTTACGGGCAAACTAGCGGGGGGGCACGGACTGAGCAGTTCTTC.

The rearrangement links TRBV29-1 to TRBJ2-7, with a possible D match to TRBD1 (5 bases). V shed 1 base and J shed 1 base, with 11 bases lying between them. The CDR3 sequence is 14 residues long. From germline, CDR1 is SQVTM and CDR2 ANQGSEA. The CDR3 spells CSVEAGNPSYEQYF. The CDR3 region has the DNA TGCAGCGTTGAAGCAGGGAACCCTTCCTACGAGCAGTACTTC.

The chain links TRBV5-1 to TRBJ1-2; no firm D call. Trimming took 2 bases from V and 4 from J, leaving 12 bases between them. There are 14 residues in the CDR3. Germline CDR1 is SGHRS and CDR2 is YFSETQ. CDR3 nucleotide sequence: TGCGCCAGCAGCTTAGAGCCAGAGGGCTATGGCTACACCTTC. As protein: CASSLEPEGYGYTF.

The CDR3 sequence: CASSWGVSNEQYF. The CDR3 nucleotides are TGTGCCAGCAGTTGGGGGGTTTCCAACGAGCAGTACTTC. This rearrangement joins TRBV28 to TRBJ2-7, with D possibly matching TRBD2 (6 bases). Trimming stripped 4 bases from V and 5 bases from J, with 12 bases between. The CDR3 loop spans 13 amino acids. Germline V gene sequence: CDR1 MDHEN, CDR2 SYDVKM.

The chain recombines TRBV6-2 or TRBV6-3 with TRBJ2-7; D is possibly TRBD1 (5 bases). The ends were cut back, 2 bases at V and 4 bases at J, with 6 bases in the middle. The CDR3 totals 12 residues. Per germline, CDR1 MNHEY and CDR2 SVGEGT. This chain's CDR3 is CASSYKGYEQYF. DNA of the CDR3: TGTGCCAGCAGTTACAAGGGGTACGAGCAGTACTTC.

In DNA, the CDR3 is TGTGCCAGCAGTTTCGCGGGAGGGCGATTGGGTGAGCAGTTCTTC. Protein: CASSFAGGRLGEQFF. The V gene is TRBV2, the J gene TRBJ2-1; 9 bases agree with TRBD2. Trimming took 5 bases from V and 9 from J; bases not matched to a gene: 11. The CDR3 is 15 residues long. Germline CDR1 SNHLY, CDR2 FYNNEI.

The chain's CDR3 is CASREGTVSEQYF. The CDR3 DNA reads as TGTGCCAGCAGAGAGGGTACGGTAAGCGAGCAGTACTTC. The chain couples TRBV2 to TRBJ2-7, with D maybe TRBD2 (5 bases). Germline lookup yields CDR1 SNHLY and CDR2 FYNNEI. V lost 6 bases, J lost 6 bases, and 15 bases lay in between. The CDR3 has 13 residues.

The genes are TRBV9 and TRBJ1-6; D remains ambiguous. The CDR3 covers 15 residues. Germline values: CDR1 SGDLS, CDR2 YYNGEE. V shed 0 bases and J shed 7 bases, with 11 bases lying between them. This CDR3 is CASSVGLMQNSPLHF. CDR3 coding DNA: TGTGCCAGCAGCGTAGGATTGATGCAGAATTCACCCCTCCACTTT.

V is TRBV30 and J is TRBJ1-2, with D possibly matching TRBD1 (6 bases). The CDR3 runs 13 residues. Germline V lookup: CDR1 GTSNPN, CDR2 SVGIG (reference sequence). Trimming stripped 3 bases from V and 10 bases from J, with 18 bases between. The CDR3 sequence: CAWRTIQGSDYTF. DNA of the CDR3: TGTGCCTGGAGAACAATACAGGGATCGGACTACACCTTC.

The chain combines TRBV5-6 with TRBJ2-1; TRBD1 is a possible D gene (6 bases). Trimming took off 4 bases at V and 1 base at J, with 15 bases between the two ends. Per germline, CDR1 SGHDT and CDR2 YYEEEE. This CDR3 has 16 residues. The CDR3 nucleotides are TGTGCCAGCAGCCAGGGGAGCCGGGCGTCCTACAATGAGCAGTTCTTC. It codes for CASSQGSRASYNEQFF. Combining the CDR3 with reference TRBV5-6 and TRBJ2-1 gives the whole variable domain DAGVTQSPTHLIKTRGQQVTLRCSPKSGHDTVSWYQQALGQGPQFIFQYYEEEERQRGNFPDRFSGHQFPNYSSELNVNALLLGDSALYLCASSQGSRASYNEQFFGPGTRLTVL.

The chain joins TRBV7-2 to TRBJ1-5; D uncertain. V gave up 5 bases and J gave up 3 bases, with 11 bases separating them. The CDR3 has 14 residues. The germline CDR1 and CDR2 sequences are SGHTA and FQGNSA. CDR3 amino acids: CASSPRGLNQPQHF. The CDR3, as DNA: TGTGCCAGCAGCCCGCGGGGTCTCAATCAGCCCCAGCATTTT.

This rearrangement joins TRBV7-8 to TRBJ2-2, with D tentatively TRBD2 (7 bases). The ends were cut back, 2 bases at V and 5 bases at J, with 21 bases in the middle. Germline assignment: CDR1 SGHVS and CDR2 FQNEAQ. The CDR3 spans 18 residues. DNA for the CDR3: TGTGCCAGCAGCTTACAGGGGCTAGCGGAGACCGGAACCGGGGAGCTGTTTTTT. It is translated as CASSLQGLAETGTGELFF. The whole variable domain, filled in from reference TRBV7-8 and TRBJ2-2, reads GAGVSQSPRYKVAKRGQDVALRCDPISGHVSLFWYQQALGQGPEFLTYFQNEAQLDKSGLPSDRFFAERPEGSVSTLKIQRTQQEDSAVYLCASSLQGLAETGTGELFFGEGSRLTVL.

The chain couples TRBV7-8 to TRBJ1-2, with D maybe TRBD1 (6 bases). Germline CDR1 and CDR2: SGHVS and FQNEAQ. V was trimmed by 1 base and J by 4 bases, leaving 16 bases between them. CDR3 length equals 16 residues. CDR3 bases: TGTGCCAGCAGCTTAGAGTTGGGGGCCCGAGGCTATGGCTACACCTTC. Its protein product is CASSLELGARGYGYTF.

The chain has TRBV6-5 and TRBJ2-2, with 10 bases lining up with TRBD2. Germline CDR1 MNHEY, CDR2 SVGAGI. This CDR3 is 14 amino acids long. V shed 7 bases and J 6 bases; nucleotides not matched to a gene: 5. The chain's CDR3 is CASKSGGDAGELFF. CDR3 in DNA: TGTGCCAGCAAGAGCGGGGGGGACGCCGGGGAGCTGTTTTTT.

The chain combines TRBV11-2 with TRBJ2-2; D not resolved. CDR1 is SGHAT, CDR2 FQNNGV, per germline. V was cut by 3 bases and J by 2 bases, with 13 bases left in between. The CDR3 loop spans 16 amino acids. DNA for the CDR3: TGTGCCAGCAGCTTTCGGCGGCAGCTAAACACCGGGGAGCTGTTTTTT. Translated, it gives CASSFRRQLNTGELFF.

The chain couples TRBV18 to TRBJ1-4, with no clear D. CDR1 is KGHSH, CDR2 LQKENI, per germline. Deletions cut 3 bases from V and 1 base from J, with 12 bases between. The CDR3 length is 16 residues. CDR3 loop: CASSPGQVRTNEKLFF. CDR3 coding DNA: TGTGCCAGCTCACCCGGTCAGGTCCGAACTAATGAAAAACTGTTTTTT. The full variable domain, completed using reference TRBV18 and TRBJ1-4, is NAGVMQNPRHLVRRRGQEARLRCSPMKGHSHVYWYRQLPEEGLKFMVYLQKENIIDESGMPKERFSAEFPKEGPSILRIQQVVRGDSAAYFCASSPGQVRTNEKLFFGSGTQLSVL.

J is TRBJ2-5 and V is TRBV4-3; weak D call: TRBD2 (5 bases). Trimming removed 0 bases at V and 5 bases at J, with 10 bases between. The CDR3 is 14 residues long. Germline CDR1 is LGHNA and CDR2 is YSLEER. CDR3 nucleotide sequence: TGCGCCAGCAGCCAAGAACCTAGCTGGGAGACCCAGTACTTC. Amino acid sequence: CASSQEPSWETQYF.

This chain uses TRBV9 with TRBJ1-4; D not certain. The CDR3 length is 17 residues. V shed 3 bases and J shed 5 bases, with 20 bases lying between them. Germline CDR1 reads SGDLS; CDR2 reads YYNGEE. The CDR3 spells CASSAGNGLGGNEKLFF. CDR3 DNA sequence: TGTGCCAGCAGCGCCGGGAACGGTCTCGGCGGAAATGAAAAACTGTTTTTT.

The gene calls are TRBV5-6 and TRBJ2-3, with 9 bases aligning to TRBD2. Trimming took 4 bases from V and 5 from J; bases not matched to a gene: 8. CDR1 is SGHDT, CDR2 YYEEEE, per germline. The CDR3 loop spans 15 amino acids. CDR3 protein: CASSGTSRGGDTQYF. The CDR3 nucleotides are TGTGCCAGCAGCGGGACTAGCAGAGGTGGAGATACGCAGTATTTT.

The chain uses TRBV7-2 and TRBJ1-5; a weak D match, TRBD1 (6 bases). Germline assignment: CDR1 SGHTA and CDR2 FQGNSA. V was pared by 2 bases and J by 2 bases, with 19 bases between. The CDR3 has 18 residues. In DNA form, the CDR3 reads TGTGCCAGCAGCTTAATTATTACGGGGGGCGGGGGCAATCAGCCCCAGCATTTT. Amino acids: CASSLIITGGGGNQPQHF.

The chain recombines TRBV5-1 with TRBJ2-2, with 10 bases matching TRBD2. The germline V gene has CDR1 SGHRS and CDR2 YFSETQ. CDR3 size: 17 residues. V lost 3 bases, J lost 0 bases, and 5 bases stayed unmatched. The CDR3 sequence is CASSWTSGPTNTGELFF. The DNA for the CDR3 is TGCGCCAGCAGCTGGACTAGCGGACCGACGAACACCGGGGAGCTGTTTTTT.